Below, 2 T cell receptor beta chains from the same sample are listed, as sequenced in a study of blood T cells in healthy people across ages. The second PCR ran about 7 to 12 cycles with a sample-barcoded 5' primer and J-beta primers. TCRdb fed the 5' RACE reads into MiXCR, producing one record per CDR3 protein. The sample has approximately 810,000 distinct CDR3 sequences, 29% seen once; the top ten hold 15% to 20%. The sample was blood. Source of these receptors: a woman of 80 years or more in good health.

In DNA, the CDR3 is TGTGCCATCAGTGAGTCCGGGACAGAGTACGAGCAGTACTTC. This codes for CAISESGTEYEQYF. The chain links TRBV10-3 to TRBJ2-7, with TRBD1 identical over 7 bases. The CDR3 loop spans 14 amino acids. The V gene's germline CDR1 is ENHRY and CDR2 SYGVKD. The V and J ends lost 0 bases and 4 bases, in that order; junction bases with no gene match: 3.

The sample holds many counts of this clonotype. The chain has TRBV15 and TRBJ2-1, with TRBD1 identical over 9 bases. Germline V gene data show CDR1 as LNHNV and CDR2 as YYDKDF (reference sequence). The junction had 4 bases not matched to a gene; V was cut back by 5 bases and J by 2 bases. The CDR3 is made up of 15 amino acids. Here the CDR3 DNA reads TGTGCCACCAGCGGAAGACAGGGGGCCTACAATGAGCAGTTCTTC. Translation: CATSGRQGAYNEQFF.